Listed here are 26 T cell receptor beta chains from one sample, sequenced in a study of blood T cells in healthy people across ages. Combining a sample-barcoded 5' primer with a J-beta primer mix, a second PCR ran for roughly 7 to 12 cycles. TCRdb used MiXCR to reprocess the 5' RACE reads, holding one entry per CDR3 protein. The sample lists about 700,000 distinct CDR3 sequences, roughly 32% occurring once. Material for sequencing was blood. Receptors were obtained from a woman over 75 in good health.

This clonotype showed up many times. V usage is TRBV7-9 and J usage is TRBJ1-5; the D is unclear. Germline V CDR1 and CDR2: SEHNR, FQNEAQ (reference sequence). V was cut by 2 bases and J by 6 bases, with 11 bases left in between. The CDR3 runs 14 residues. This CDR3 reads CASSLSPGGQPQHF. The CDR3 DNA sequence: TGTGCCAGCAGCTTATCTCCCGGCGGTCAGCCCCAGCATTTT.

This clonotype was observed at least ten times. The V call is TRBV7-9, the J call TRBJ1-1, with a tentative D call TRBD1 (5 bases). The CDR3 spans 13 residues. Looked up from germline, CDR1 is SEHNR and CDR2 is FQNEAQ (reference sequence). V was cut by 4 bases and J by 3 bases, with 9 bases left in between. CDR3 nucleotides: TGTGCCAGCAGCTCCGGACAATACACTGAAGCTTTCTTT. Residues: CASSSGQYTEAFF. The complete variable domain, with remaining parts taken from reference TRBV7-9 and TRBJ1-1, reads DTGVSQNPRHKITKRGQNVTFRCDPISEHNRLYWYRQTLGQGPEFLTYFQNEAQLEKSRLLSDRFSAERPKGSFSTLEIQRTEQGDSAMYLCASSSGQYTEAFFGQGTRLTVV.

This clonotype came up many times. This chain connects TRBV27 to TRBJ2-7; maybe TRBD1 (6 bases). This CDR3 contains 14 residues. The V end was cut by 6 bases, the J end by 0 bases, with 12 bases between. CDR1 is MNHEY, CDR2 SMNVEV, per germline (reference sequence). The CDR3 protein is CASRKRTASYEQYF. For the CDR3, the DNA is TGTGCCAGCAGGAAAAGGACAGCCTCCTACGAGCAGTACTTC.

V gene TRBV11-2 combines with J gene TRBJ1-5; D uncertain. CDR3 length: 14 amino acids. V shed 2 bases and J shed 3 bases, with 8 bases lying between them. From germline, CDR1 is SGHAT and CDR2 FQNNGV. The CDR3: CASSLTQNNQPQHF. CDR3 DNA sequence: TGTGCCAGCAGCTTAACCCAGAACAATCAGCCCCAGCATTTT.

Many counts were recorded for this clonotype. The V and J genes are TRBV20-1 and TRBJ2-5; 14 bases line up with TRBD2. The germline V gene encodes CDR1 DFQATT and CDR2 SNEGSKA (reference sequence). V gave up 0 bases and J gave up 5 bases; unmatched junction bases: 8. CDR3 length: 17 residues. CDR3: CSARDARLAGGRETQYF. Written as DNA, the CDR3 is TGCAGTGCTAGAGATGCGCGACTAGCGGGGGGGCGGGAGACCCAGTACTTC.

This clonotype was observed a handful of times. This chain uses TRBV7-9 with TRBJ1-1; 9 bases agree with TRBD1. Germline-derived CDR1 and CDR2 are SEHNR and FQNEAQ (reference sequence). This CDR3 has 14 amino acids. The trim removed 5 bases at V and 8 bases at J, leaving 9 bases unmatched. This chain's CDR3 is CASSPTGGAGEAFF. The CDR3 nucleotides are TGTGCCAGCAGCCCTACAGGGGGCGCCGGAGAAGCTTTCTTT.

Only a few counts were recorded for this clonotype. The chain combines TRBV7-9 with TRBJ2-2; D is possibly TRBD1 or TRBD2 (5 bases each). This CDR3 contains 14 residues. Per germline, CDR1 SEHNR and CDR2 FQNEAQ (reference sequence). The V end lost 5 bases, the J end lost 9 bases, and 16 bases lay between the germline ends. CDR3 protein: CASSQGESLRELFF. The CDR3, as DNA: TGTGCCAGCAGCCAAGGGGAGTCGCTGAGGGAGCTGTTTTTT.

This clonotype was counted a single time. A read error may produce the germline difference seen at one junction end. The J gene is TRBJ1-4, the V gene TRBV5-1, with 9 positions matching TRBD1. CDR3 length: 14 residues. CDR1 is SGHRS, CDR2 YFSETQ, per germline. The CDR3, as DNA: TGCGCCAGCACCCCGACAGGGGGATCTGAAAAACGGTTTTTT. The encoded protein is CASTPTGGSEKRFF.

As DNA, the CDR3 is TGTGCCATCCAGACAGGGCGTAATCAGCCCCAGCATTTT. As protein: CAIQTGRNQPQHF. The chain is built from TRBV28 and TRBJ1-5; TRBD1 aligns across 7 bases. Germline V gene data show CDR1 as MDHEN and CDR2 as SYDVKM. Trimming removed 10 bases from V and 4 bases from J; junction bases left unmatched: 7. CDR3 length equals 13 residues.

For the CDR3, the DNA is TGCGCCAGCAGCTTTTCCGGGACAGGCTCCTACGAGCAGTACTTC. This sequence encodes CASSFSGTGSYEQYF. The V and J genes are TRBV5-1 and TRBJ2-7; 8 bases line up with TRBD1. This CDR3 is 15 amino acids long. The trim removed 2 bases at V and 0 bases at J, leaving 4 bases unmatched. CDR1 SGHRS and CDR2 YFSETQ come from the germline V gene.

The chain joins TRBV6-5 to TRBJ2-7; D perhaps matches TRBD1 (6 bases). Trimming left V 6 bases short and J 4 bases short, with 16 bases between. The CDR3 contains 14 residues. The germline gives CDR1 MNHEY, CDR2 SVGAGI. CDR3 coding DNA: TGTGCCAGCAGCGGAGACAGGCCGAATTACGAGCAGTACTTC. Its protein product is CASSGDRPNYEQYF.

The chain uses TRBV7-9 and TRBJ2-3, with D possibly matching TRBD2 (6 bases). The CDR3 runs to 12 residues. The ends were cut back, 3 bases at V and 7 bases at J, with 8 bases in the middle. Per the germline V gene, CDR1 is SEHNR and CDR2 is FQNEAQ (reference sequence). DNA for the CDR3: TGTGCCAGCAGCTTCCGGGGGAATACGCAGTATTTT. Its protein product is CASSFRGNTQYF.

This clonotype was picked up a small number of times. The chain combines TRBV6-5 with TRBJ2-4; the D call may be TRBD1 or TRBD2 (5 bases each). The CDR3 contains 20 residues. Germline V gene lookup returns CDR1 MNHEY and CDR2 SVGAGI. V lost 2 bases and J lost 1, with 24 bases in between. The CDR3: CASSYPPGPQKHLAKNIQYF. The CDR3 nucleotides read TGTGCCAGCAGTTACCCCCCGGGACCCCAGAAGCACCTGGCCAAAAACATTCAGTACTTC.

This clonotype was seen many times. The chain joins TRBV7-6 to TRBJ2-3, with 8 bases lining up with TRBD1. Germline V gives CDR1 SGHVS, CDR2 FNYEAQ. V was clipped by 6 bases and J by 2 bases; unmatched bases: 7. The CDR3 extends over 15 amino acids. The CDR3 loop is CASSSRTGITDTQYF. The CDR3, as DNA: TGTGCCAGCAGTTCCCGGACAGGGATCACAGATACGCAGTATTTT.

The chain employs TRBV11-2 and TRBJ2-3; D is unclear. This CDR3 region has 16 residues. The ends were cut back, 0 bases at V and 0 bases at J, with 10 bases in the middle. The germline gives CDR1 SGHAT, CDR2 FQNNGV. As DNA, the CDR3 is TGTGCCAGCAGCTTAGATCCCCATAGTAGCACAGATACGCAGTATTTT. This gives the protein CASSLDPHSSTDTQYF.

This clonotype was counted between two and nine times. A much larger clone lies a single base off, so this may be a read error. The V call is TRBV10-3, the J call TRBJ2-6; D is perhaps TRBD2 (7 bases). The CDR3 is 14 amino acids. The germline V gene has CDR1 ENHRY and CDR2 SYGVKD. Here the CDR3 DNA reads TGTGCCATCACCGAGGGGGGAGGGGCCAACGTCCGGACTTTC. Encoded protein: CAITEGGGANVRTF.

The sample holds a few counts of this clonotype. A much bigger clone sits one base away, suggesting this may be a read error. V usage is TRBV27 and J usage is TRBJ2-3; D uncertain. Germline V CDR1 and CDR2: MNHEY, SMNVEV (reference sequence). This CDR3 has 14 amino acids. This CDR3 reads CASSFGGSIDTQYF. CDR3 sequence (DNA): TGTGCCAGCAGTTTCGGCGGTAGCATAGATACGCAGTATTTT.

This clonotype was seen repeatedly, ten times or more. V and J are TRBV15 and TRBJ2-3; D is undetermined. This CDR3 region has 11 residues. CDR1 is LNHNV, CDR2 YYDKDF, per germline (reference sequence). V was clipped by 8 bases and J by 1 base, with 4 bases between them. CDR3 region: CATEGTDTQYF. For the CDR3, the DNA is TGTGCCACCGAAGGCACAGATACGCAGTATTTT.

This clonotype was seen a few times. This chain connects TRBV20-1 to TRBJ1-4; TRBD1 agrees at 10 bases. The V gene's germline CDR1 is DFQATT and CDR2 SNEGSKA (reference sequence). The CDR3 runs to 19 residues. J lost 6 bases, V lost 4 bases, and 20 bases had no gene match. The CDR3 protein is CSANPIPGTGVIRDEKLFF. The DNA of the CDR3 is TGCAGTGCTAACCCCATTCCCGGGACAGGGGTAATCCGGGATGAAAAACTGTTTTTT.

This sequence joins TRBV10-3 and TRBJ2-2; D not certain. Trimming shortened V by 4 bases and J by 7 bases, and 13 bases separated the two germline ends. Germline CDR1 reads ENHRY; CDR2 reads SYGVKD. The CDR3 consists of 14 residues. CDR3 amino acids: CAISGGPHIGELFF. In nucleotides, the CDR3 is TGTGCCATCAGTGGAGGACCCCACATCGGGGAGCTGTTTTTT.

In nucleotides, the CDR3 is TGTGCCAGCAGGGCCCCGGGCGCCGTAGGGGGCTACACCTTC. Translation: CASRAPGAVGGYTF. The J gene is TRBJ1-2, the V gene TRBV6-2 or TRBV6-3, with unresolved D. V was cut by 6 bases and J by 8 bases, with 19 bases left in between. Germline V lookup: CDR1 MNHEY, CDR2 SVGEGT. The CDR3 spans 14 residues.

This clonotype was seen more than once but under ten times. The rearrangement links TRBV9 to TRBJ2-3, with TRBD2 matching over 7 bases. Germline V gives CDR1 SGDLS, CDR2 YYNGEE. Losses at the gene ends were 4 bases for V and 3 bases for J; bases not matched to a gene: 8. The CDR3 is 15 amino acids. CDR3 nucleotides: TGTGCCAGCAGCCCGCGGGACTACAGAACAGATACGCAGTATTTT. Protein: CASSPRDYRTDTQYF. Based on the CDR3 plus reference TRBV9 and TRBJ2-3, the full variable domain is DSGVTQTPKHLITATGQRVTLRCSPRSGDLSVYWYQQSLDQGLQFLIQYYNGEERAKGNILERFSAQQFPDLHSELNLSSLELGDSALYFCASSPRDYRTDTQYFGPGTRLTVL.

This clonotype has ten or more counts. The CDR3 here is CASSLQGAGDGYTF. CDR3 bases: TGTGCCAGCAGCTTACAGGGGGCGGGGGATGGCTACACCTTC. The genes are TRBV7-2 and TRBJ1-2; 8 positions agree with TRBD1. CDR1 SGHTA and CDR2 FQGNSA come from the germline V gene. The CDR3 totals 14 residues. J gave up 6 bases and V 2 bases, and 5 bases lay outside the gene matches.

The gene calls are TRBV7-2 and TRBJ2-5; TRBD2 is a possible D gene (5 bases). Matching the DNA end better, TRBJ2-7 makes the J call doubtful. Germline V lookup: CDR1 SGHTA, CDR2 FQGNSA. There are 15 residues in the CDR3. CDR3 amino acids: CASSFAPGFGDEQYF. CDR3 bases: TGTGCCAGCAGCTTTGCCCCTGGGTTCGGGGACGAGCAGTACTTC.

This clonotype was counted a single time. Compared with germline, one end of the junction differs, possibly owing to a read error. This CDR3 reads CATSESRTDGYTF. The CDR3 DNA follows: TGTGCCACCAGTGAGTCAAGGACAGATGGCTACACCTTC. This chain joins TRBV10-3 and TRBJ1-2; perhaps TRBD1 as D (6 bases). From germline, CDR1 is ENHRY and CDR2 SYGVKD. This CDR3 is built from 13 residues.

This clonotype was seen at least ten times. The chain joins TRBV6-6 to TRBJ2-7; 7 nucleotides align to TRBD2. Unmatched junction bases numbered 11, after V lost 6 bases and J lost 6 bases. Per germline, CDR1 MNHNY and CDR2 SVGAGI (reference sequence). The CDR3 loop spans 14 amino acids. The CDR3 DNA reads as TGTGCCAGCAGCCGTGACATGGGAGGGACCGAGCAGTACTTC. Protein: CASSRDMGGTEQYF.